This T cell receptor beta chain was sequenced during a study of OX40 agonist ivuxolimab in advanced cancers. The overall study: The dose-escalation cohort was around 83% male, with a mean age of around 60 years, ranging roughly 23 to 85. Participants could have had prior anti-PD-1, anti-PD-L1 or anti-CTLA-4 therapy, and roughly 40% had some.

Trimming took off 4 bases at V and 2 bases at J, with 13 bases between the two ends. The length of the CDR3 is 15 residues. Per germline, CDR1 MRHNA and CDR2 SNTAGT. Assay: immunoSEQ multiplex PCR; the TCRdb copy retains only in-frame clones and omits some. The data contain 100,000 or so clones, about nine tenths of them singletons. V and J are TRBV6-4 and TRBJ2-3; D may be TRBD1 or TRBD2 (5 bases each). The sequence was obtained from an adult with an advanced solid tumor such as melanoma, head and neck, liver or kidney cancer. This material consisted of CD4+ or CD8+ T cells sorted from blood, taken in a trial of the OX40 agonist ivuxolimab. This CDR3 is CASSAGQVVTDTQYF. The CDR3 DNA is TGTGCCAGCAGTGCGGGGCAGGTGGTCACAGATACGCAGTATTTT.